This entry concerns a single T cell receptor beta chain. This CDR3 is also generated by other DNA sequences in the sample. The entry originates in a study of shared clonotypes between healthy human individuals. Repertoires were generated with immunoSEQ multiplex PCR, while TCRdb's copy carries only in-frame clones and drops some. The data contain approximately 2.4 million clones, about 94% of them seen just once; the ten biggest clones take up 0.13%. V was cut by 2 bases and J by 6 bases, with 5 bases left in between. The CDR3 runs to 11 residues. The germline V gene has CDR1 SGHRS and CDR2 YFSETQ. The clonotype was recovered from a man aged 18-30 years in good health. The V gene is TRBV5-1, the J gene TRBJ1-2; no firm D call. The sequencing sample was made of naive CD4+ T cells sorted from blood. As to subset: CD45RA+ positively selected. In DNA, the CDR3 is TGCGCCAGCAGCTTATCAGATGGCTACACCTTC. Its translation: CASSLSDGYTF.